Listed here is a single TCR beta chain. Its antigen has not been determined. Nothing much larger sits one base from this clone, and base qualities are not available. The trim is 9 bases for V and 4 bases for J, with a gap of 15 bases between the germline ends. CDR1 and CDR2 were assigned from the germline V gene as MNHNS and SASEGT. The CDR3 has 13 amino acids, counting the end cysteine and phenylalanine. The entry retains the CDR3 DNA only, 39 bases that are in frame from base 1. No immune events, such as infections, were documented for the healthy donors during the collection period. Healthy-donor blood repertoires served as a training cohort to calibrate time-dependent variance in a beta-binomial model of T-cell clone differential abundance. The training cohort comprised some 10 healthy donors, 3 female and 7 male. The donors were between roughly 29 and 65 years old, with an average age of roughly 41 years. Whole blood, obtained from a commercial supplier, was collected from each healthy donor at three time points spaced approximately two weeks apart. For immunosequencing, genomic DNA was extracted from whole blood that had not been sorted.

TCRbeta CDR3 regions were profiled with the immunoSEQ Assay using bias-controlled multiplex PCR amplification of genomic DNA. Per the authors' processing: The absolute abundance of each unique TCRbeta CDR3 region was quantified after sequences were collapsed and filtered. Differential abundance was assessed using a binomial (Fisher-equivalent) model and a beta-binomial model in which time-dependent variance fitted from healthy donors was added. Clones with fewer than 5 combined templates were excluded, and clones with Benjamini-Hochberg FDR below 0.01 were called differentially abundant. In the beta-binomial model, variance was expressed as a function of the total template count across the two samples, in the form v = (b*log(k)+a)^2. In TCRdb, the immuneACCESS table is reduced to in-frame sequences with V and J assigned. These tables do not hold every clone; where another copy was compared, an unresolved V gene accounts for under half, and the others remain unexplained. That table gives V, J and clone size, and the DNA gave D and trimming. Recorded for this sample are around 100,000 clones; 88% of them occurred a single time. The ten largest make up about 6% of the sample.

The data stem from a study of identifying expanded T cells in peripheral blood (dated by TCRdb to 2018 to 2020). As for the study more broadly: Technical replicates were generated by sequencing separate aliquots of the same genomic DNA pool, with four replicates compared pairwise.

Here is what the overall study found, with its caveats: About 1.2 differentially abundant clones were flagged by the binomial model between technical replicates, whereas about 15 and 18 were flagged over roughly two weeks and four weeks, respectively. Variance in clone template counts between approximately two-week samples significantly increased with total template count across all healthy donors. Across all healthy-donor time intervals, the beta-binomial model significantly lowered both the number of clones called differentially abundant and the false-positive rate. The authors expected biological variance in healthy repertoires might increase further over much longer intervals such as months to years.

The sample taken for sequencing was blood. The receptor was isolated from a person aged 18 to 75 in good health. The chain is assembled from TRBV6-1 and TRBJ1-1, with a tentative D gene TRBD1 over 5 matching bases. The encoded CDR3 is CASATEISTEAFF. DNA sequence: TGTGCCAGTGCGACAGAAATCTCCACTGAAGCTTTCTTT.